This TCR beta chain was found in a study of cytomegalovirus exposure and HLA in healthy donors. On this clone itself: Antigen specificity is unknown.

Assay: immunoSEQ multiplex PCR; the TCRdb copy retains only in-frame clones and omits some. The repertoire has approximately 280,000 clones, more than 75% of them found once; the top ten carry about 0.85%. Per the germline V gene, CDR1 is SGHTA and CDR2 is FQGTGA. The junction had 4 bases not matched to a gene; V was cut back by 5 bases and J by 8 bases. The CDR3 has 13 residues. Whole-study results and caveats: CMV antigen specificity of three CMV-associated chains was confirmed in vitro. Cytomegalovirus-associated status was assigned to 150 or so TCR beta chains.

It was the roughly 110-subject validation cohort, separate from the 666-subject first cohort, to which the donors belonged. The source material was PBMCs. The chain employs TRBV7-3 and TRBJ2-4, with 9 nucleotides matching TRBD1. This receptor was identified in a woman aged 18-35 years in good health and CMV-seronegative. In nucleotides, the CDR3 is TGTGCCAGCAGCCGCGGACAGGGGTACATTCAGTACTTC. Its translation: CASSRGQGYIQYF.